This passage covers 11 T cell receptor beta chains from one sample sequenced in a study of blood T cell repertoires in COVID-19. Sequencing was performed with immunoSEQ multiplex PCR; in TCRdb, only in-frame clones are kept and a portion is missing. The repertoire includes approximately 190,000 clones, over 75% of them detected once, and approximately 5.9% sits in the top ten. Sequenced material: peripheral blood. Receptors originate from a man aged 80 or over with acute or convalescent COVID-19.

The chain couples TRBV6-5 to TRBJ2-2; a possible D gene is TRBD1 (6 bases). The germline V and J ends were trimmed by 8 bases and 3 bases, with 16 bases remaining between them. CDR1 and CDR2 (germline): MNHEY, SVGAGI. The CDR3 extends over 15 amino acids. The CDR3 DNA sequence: TGTGCCAGCGCGACCACCCAGGGGTACACCGGGGAGCTGTTTTTT. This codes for CASATTQGYTGELFF.

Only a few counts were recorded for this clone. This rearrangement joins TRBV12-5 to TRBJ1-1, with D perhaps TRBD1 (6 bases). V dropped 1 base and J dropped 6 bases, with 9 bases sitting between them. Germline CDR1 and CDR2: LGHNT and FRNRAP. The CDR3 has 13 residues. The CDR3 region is CASGLDYRAEAFF. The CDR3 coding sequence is TGTGCTAGTGGTTTGGACTACAGGGCTGAAGCTTTCTTT. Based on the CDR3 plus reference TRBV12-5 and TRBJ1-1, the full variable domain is DARVTQTPRHKVTEMGQEVTMRCQPILGHNTVFWYRQTMMQGLELLAYFRNRAPLDDSGMPKDRFSAEMPDATLATLKIQPSEPRDSAVYFCASGLDYRAEAFFGQGTRLTVV.

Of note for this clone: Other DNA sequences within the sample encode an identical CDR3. CDR3 sequence reads: CASSSYSGNTIYF. Written as DNA, the CDR3 is TGCGCCAGCAGCTCCTACTCTGGAAACACCATATATTTT. The chain recombines TRBV5-1 with TRBJ1-3; D gene unclear. This CDR3 has 13 amino acids. Looked up from germline, CDR1 is SGHRS and CDR2 is YFSETQ. V was clipped by 3 bases and J by 0 bases, with 4 bases between them.

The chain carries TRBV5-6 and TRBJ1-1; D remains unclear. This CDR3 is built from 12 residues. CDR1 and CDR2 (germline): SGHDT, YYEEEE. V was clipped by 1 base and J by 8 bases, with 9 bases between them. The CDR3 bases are TGTGCCAGCAGCTTGCCCACGGGGGAAGCTTTCTTT. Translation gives CASSLPTGEAFF. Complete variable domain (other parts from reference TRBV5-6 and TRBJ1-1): DAGVTQSPTHLIKTRGQQVTLRCSPKSGHDTVSWYQQALGQGPQFIFQYYEEEERQRGNFPDRFSGHQFPNYSSELNVNALLLGDSALYLCASSLPTGEAFFGQGTRLTVV.

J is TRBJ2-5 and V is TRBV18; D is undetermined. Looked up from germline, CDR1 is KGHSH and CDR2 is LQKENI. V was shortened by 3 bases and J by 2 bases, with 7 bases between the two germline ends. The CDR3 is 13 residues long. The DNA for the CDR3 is TGTGCCAGCTCACCGAAAACACAAGAGACCCAGTACTTC. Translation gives CASSPKTQETQYF.

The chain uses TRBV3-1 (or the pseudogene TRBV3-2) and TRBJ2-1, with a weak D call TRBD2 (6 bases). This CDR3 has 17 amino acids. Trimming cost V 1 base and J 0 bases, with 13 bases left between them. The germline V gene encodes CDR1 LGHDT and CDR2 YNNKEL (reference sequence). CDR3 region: CASSQVPTGSSYNEQFF. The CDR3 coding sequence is TGTGCCAGCAGCCAAGTCCCAACCGGGAGCTCCTACAATGAGCAGTTCTTC.

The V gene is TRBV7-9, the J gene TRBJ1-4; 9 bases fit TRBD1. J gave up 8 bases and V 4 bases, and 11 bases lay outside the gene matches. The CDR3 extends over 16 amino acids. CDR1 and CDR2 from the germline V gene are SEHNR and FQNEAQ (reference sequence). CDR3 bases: TGTGCCAGCAGCTCAACCGGGACAGGGACGCGGGAAAAACTGTTTTTT. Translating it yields CASSSTGTGTREKLFF. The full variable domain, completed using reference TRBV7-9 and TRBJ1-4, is DTGVSQNPRHKITKRGQNVTFRCDPISEHNRLYWYRQTLGQGPEFLTYFQNEAQLEKSRLLSDRFSAERPKGSFSTLEIQRTEQGDSAMYLCASSSTGTGTREKLFFGSGTQLSVL.

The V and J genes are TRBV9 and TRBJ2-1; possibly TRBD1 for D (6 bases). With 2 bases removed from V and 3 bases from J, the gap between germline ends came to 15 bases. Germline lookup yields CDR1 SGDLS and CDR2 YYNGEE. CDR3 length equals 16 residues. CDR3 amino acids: CASSVTDRSRYNEQFF. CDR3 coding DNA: TGTGCCAGCAGCGTCACCGACAGGTCTCGCTACAATGAGCAGTTCTTC.

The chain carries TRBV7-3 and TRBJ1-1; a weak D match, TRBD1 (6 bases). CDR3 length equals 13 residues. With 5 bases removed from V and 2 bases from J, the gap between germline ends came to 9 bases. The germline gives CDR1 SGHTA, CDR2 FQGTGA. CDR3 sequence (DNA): TGTGCCAGCAGCGAACAGGGCAACACTGAAGCTTTCTTT. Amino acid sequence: CASSEQGNTEAFF.

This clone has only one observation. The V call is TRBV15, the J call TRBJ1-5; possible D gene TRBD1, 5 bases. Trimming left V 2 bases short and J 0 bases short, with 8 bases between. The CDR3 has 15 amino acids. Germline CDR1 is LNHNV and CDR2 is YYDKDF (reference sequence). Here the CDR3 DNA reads TGTGCCACCAGCAGATCTACAGGTAGCAATCAGCCCCAGCATTTT. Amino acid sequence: CATSRSTGSNQPQHF. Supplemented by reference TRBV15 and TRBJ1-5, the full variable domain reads DAMVIQNPRYQVTQFGKPVTLSCSQTLNHNVMYWYQQKSSQAPKLLFHYYDKDFNNEADTPDNFQSRRPNTSFCFLDIRSPGLGDTAMYLCATSRSTGSNQPQHFGDGTRLSIL.

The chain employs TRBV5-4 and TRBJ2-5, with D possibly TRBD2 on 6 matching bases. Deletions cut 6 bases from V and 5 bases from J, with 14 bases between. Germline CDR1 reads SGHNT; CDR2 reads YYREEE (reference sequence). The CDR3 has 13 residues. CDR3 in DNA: TGTGCCAGCACCCCCGGAGGGCAGGAGACCCAGTACTTC. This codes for CASTPGGQETQYF.